The 27 T cell receptor beta chains reported below all come from one sample, sequenced in a study of technical replicates of blood from several donors. Clones were read by immunoSEQ multiplex PCR, and TCRdb kept only the in-frame ones, dropping some. The profile shows around 63,000 clones, roughly 98% of them singletons. Sequenced: T cells isolated from PBMCs. The receptors here all came from a human donor in good health.

This clone was seen only once. The chain is built from TRBV30 and TRBJ1-1; D is uncertain. The CDR3 runs 12 residues. The germline gives CDR1 GTSNPN, CDR2 SVGIG (reference sequence). Trimming stripped 8 bases from V and 4 bases from J, with 14 bases between. For the CDR3, the DNA is TGTGCCGGGCACCCCGACGGCACTGAAGCTTTCTTT. Its protein product is CAGHPDGTEAFF.

This clone is a singleton in its sample. CDR3 sequence reads: CASSGTAPSYGYTF. The CDR3 DNA is TGTGCCAGCAGTGGGACAGCCCCTTCCTATGGCTACACCTTC. V is TRBV28 and J is TRBJ1-2; 7 bases are a match to TRBD1. The V gene's germline CDR1 is MDHEN and CDR2 SYDVKM. The CDR3 has 14 amino acids. V lost 5 bases and J lost 4; bases outside the gene matches: 7.

The rearrangement joins TRBV7-8 to TRBJ2-2; possibly TRBD1 for D (5 bases). V was clipped by 7 bases and J by 7 bases, with 13 bases between them. This CDR3 comprises 13 residues. Germline CDR1 reads SGHVS; CDR2 reads FQNEAQ. The CDR3 sequence is CASIKDRFGELFF. CDR3 nucleotides: TGTGCCAGCATCAAAGACAGATTCGGGGAGCTGTTTTTT.

DNA of the CDR3: TGTGCCAGCAGGCGAATGAACACTGAAGCTTTCTTT. Translation: CASRRMNTEAFF. The chain has TRBV6-4 and TRBJ1-1, with no clear D. The CDR3 has 12 amino acids. V was cut by 6 bases and J by 0 bases, with 5 bases left in between. Germline V gene lookup returns CDR1 MRHNA and CDR2 SNTAGT.

The chain employs TRBV21-1 and TRBJ2-7; the table's D call, TRBD1, was not checked against the DNA. TRBV21-1 is a documented pseudogene. This CDR3 has 14 residues. CDR3 in DNA: TGTGCCAGCAGCGGCCGCACAGTAGTAGACGAGCAGTACTTC. Its protein is CASSGRTVVDEQYF.

The chain couples TRBV6-5 to TRBJ2-1, with D maybe TRBD2 (6 bases). Germline CDR1 is MNHEY and CDR2 is SVGAGI. The CDR3 spans 13 residues. Trimming pared 6 bases from V and 9 bases from J, leaving 15 bases between. The CDR3 region is CASRKPGLGEQFF. CDR3 coding DNA: TGTGCCAGCAGAAAACCGGGACTCGGTGAGCAGTTCTTC.

The chain is built from TRBV9 and TRBJ2-5, with 15 nucleotides matching TRBD2. CDR3 length equals 16 residues. Germline V CDR1 and CDR2: SGDLS, YYNGEE. V lost 4 bases and J lost 5; bases outside the gene matches: 6. The CDR3 spells CASSMGTSGGRETQYF. The CDR3 DNA reads as TGTGCCAGCAGCATGGGGACTAGCGGGGGGCGTGAGACCCAGTACTTC.

The chain recombines TRBV11-1 with TRBJ2-7, with 7 bases that match TRBD1. CDR3 length: 15 amino acids. From germline, CDR1 is SGHAT and CDR2 FQDESV (reference sequence). Trimming at V came to 0 bases and at J to 1 base, leaving 3 bases not matched to a gene. In DNA, the CDR3 is TGTGCCAGCAGCTTAGCGGGACAGATTTCCTACGAGCAGTACTTC. This sequence encodes CASSLAGQISYEQYF.

CDR3 sequence reads: CASRGQISGNTIYF. The CDR3 region has the DNA TGTGCCAGCAGGGGCCAGATCTCTGGAAACACCATATATTTT. V and J are TRBV7-8 and TRBJ1-3; D gene uncertain. This CDR3 comprises 14 residues. The V gene's germline CDR1 is SGHVS and CDR2 FQNEAQ. The V end lost 6 bases, the J end lost 0 bases, and 9 bases lay between the germline ends.

V and J are TRBV27 and TRBJ2-3; weak D call: TRBD2 (6 bases). The CDR3 is 14 residues long. Germline assignment: CDR1 MNHEY and CDR2 SMNVEV (reference sequence). V was cut by 4 bases and J by 5 bases, with 13 bases left in between. CDR3 protein: CASSSLVEGDTQYF. The DNA of the CDR3 is TGTGCCAGCAGTTCCCTCGTGGAGGGAGATACGCAGTATTTT.

The chain carries TRBV11-2 and TRBJ2-3; TRBD2 aligns across 11 bases. This CDR3 is built from 17 residues. Germline loops: CDR1 SGHAT, CDR2 FQNNGV. V lost 5 bases and J lost 4; bases outside the gene matches: 11. The CDR3: CASSISLLAGVADTQYF. The CDR3 DNA reads TGTGCCAGCAGCATTTCCCTACTAGCGGGAGTTGCAGATACGCAGTATTTT.

The chain links TRBV30 to TRBJ2-5, with 9 bases matching TRBD2. Losses at the gene ends were 6 bases for V and 1 base for J; bases not matched to a gene: 27. This CDR3 has 21 amino acids. The V gene's germline CDR1 is GTSNPN and CDR2 SVGIG (reference sequence). The CDR3 sequence: CACRFWKPPTSGGRFQETQYF. The CDR3 nucleotides are TGTGCCTGTCGCTTTTGGAAGCCTCCAACGAGCGGGGGGCGATTCCAAGAGACCCAGTACTTC.

The chain has TRBV11-2 and TRBJ2-7; unclear D gene. This CDR3 spans 14 amino acids. V was trimmed by 4 bases and J by 3 bases, leaving 13 bases between them. CDR1 SGHAT and CDR2 FQNNGV come from the germline V gene. CDR3 loop: CASSSNPDNYEQYF. The CDR3 DNA reads as TGTGCCAGCAGCTCCAACCCAGACAACTACGAGCAGTACTTC.

This chain links TRBV4-1 with TRBJ2-4; unclear D gene. The CDR3 has 16 amino acids. Germline values: CDR1 MGHRA, CDR2 YSYEKL. Trimming removed 1 base from V and 4 bases from J, with 14 bases in between. The CDR3 DNA reads TGCGCCAGCAGCCAAGTCGTTAGCACGGCGAAAAACATTCAGTACTTC. It encodes CASSQVVSTAKNIQYF.

This rearrangement joins TRBV30 to TRBJ1-6; 9 bases are shared with TRBD1. V lost 2 bases, J lost 5 bases, and 4 bases stayed unmatched. Germline V gives CDR1 GTSNPN, CDR2 SVGIG (reference sequence). The CDR3 totals 15 residues. CDR3 amino acids: CAWSSDRGDNSPLHF. The DNA for the CDR3 is TGTGCCTGGAGTTCCGACAGGGGGGATAATTCACCCCTCCACTTT.

The J gene is TRBJ2-1, the V gene TRBV11-3; 14 nucleotides match TRBD2. CDR3 length: 17 amino acids. V was pared by 3 bases and J by 5 bases, with 6 bases of the junction left unmatched. The germline V gene has CDR1 SGHNT and CDR2 YENEEA. CDR3 amino acids: CASSFGLAGGIHNEQFF. CDR3 coding DNA: TGTGCCAGCAGCTTCGGACTAGCGGGAGGCATTCACAATGAGCAGTTCTTC.

This clone was detected once. This chain uses TRBV29-1 with TRBJ2-3, with D possibly being TRBD1 (6 bases). The germline gives CDR1 SQVTM, CDR2 ANQGSEA. This CDR3 is built from 14 residues. The V and J ends lost 5 bases and 0 bases respectively, with 12 bases between them. The CDR3 nucleotides are TGCAGCGTTAGGACAGATACTAGCACAGATACGCAGTATTTT. Encoded protein: CSVRTDTSTDTQYF.

This clone was detected once. The V and J genes are TRBV5-8 and TRBJ2-5, with a weak D call TRBD2 (5 bases). Germline V lookup: CDR1 SGHTS, CDR2 YDEGEE. This CDR3 comprises 14 residues. V shed 1 base and J shed 5 bases, with 12 bases lying between them. For the CDR3, the DNA is TGTGCCAGCAGCTTGCACGGGGAAGTGGAGACCCAGTACTTC. Amino acid sequence: CASSLHGEVETQYF. The full variable domain, completed using reference TRBV5-8 and TRBJ2-5, is EAGVTQSPTHLIKTRGQQATLRCSPISGHTSVYWYQQALGLGLQFLLWYDEGEERNRGNFPPRFSGRQFPNYSSELNVNALELEDSALYLCASSLHGEVETQYFGPGTRLLVL.

The gene calls are TRBV7-9 and TRBJ2-7; D is possibly TRBD1 (6 bases). Per germline, CDR1 SEHNR and CDR2 FQNEAQ (reference sequence). The V gene lost 5 bases and the J gene lost 11 bases, with 16 bases spanning the gap. This CDR3 region has 12 residues. CDR3 protein: CASSAGLTGEYF. The CDR3 nucleotides are TGTGCCAGCAGCGCAGGCCTGACAGGAGAGTACTTC.

The V call is TRBV2, the J call TRBJ1-2; 7 bases map to TRBD1. In germline, CDR1 is SNHLY, CDR2 FYNNEI. The CDR3 loop spans 15 amino acids. Germline trimming cut 7 bases from V and 3 bases from J; bases unmatched to any gene: 11. CDR3 region: CASTRQGGDYYGYTF. In DNA form, the CDR3 reads TGTGCCAGCACGCGGCAGGGGGGCGACTACTATGGCTACACCTTC.

The chain couples TRBV7-3 to TRBJ2-7, with 7 bases that match TRBD1. CDR3 length: 13 amino acids. CDR1 is SGHTA, CDR2 FQGTGA, per germline. The V and J ends lost 5 bases and 6 bases, in that order; junction bases with no gene match: 7. Written as DNA, the CDR3 is TGTGCCAGCAGCCAACCGCCAGGGGGCGAGCAGTACTTC. Protein sequence: CASSQPPGGEQYF.

The V and J genes are TRBV5-4 and TRBJ2-7; possibly TRBD2 for D (6 bases). With 3 bases removed from V and 4 bases from J, the gap between germline ends came to 17 bases. The CDR3 is 15 amino acids. CDR1 and CDR2 (germline): SGHNT, YYREEE (reference sequence). CDR3 coding DNA: TGTGCCAGCAGCTGGGCAGGAGGGGCGAGGTACGAGCAGTACTTC. The encoded protein is CASSWAGGARYEQYF.

The chain combines TRBV9 with TRBJ2-1; TRBD2 aligns across 8 bases. J lost 5 bases, V lost 0 bases, and 10 bases had no gene match. The CDR3 contains 17 residues. Germline CDR1 and CDR2: SGDLS and YYNGEE. The CDR3 DNA sequence: TGTGCCAGCAGCGTAGTTGCGGGGGGTCTCGGGGACAATGAGCAGTTCTTC. Amino acid sequence: CASSVVAGGLGDNEQFF.

CDR3 sequence: CASSLGQNLYEQYF. The CDR3 DNA reads as TGTGCCAGCAGCTTGGGTCAGAATCTCTACGAGCAGTACTTC. The genes are TRBV5-5 and TRBJ2-7; D gene uncertain. The CDR3 is 14 amino acids. CDR1 and CDR2 from the germline V gene are SGHKS and YYEKEE (reference sequence). V lost 0 bases, J lost 3 bases, and 10 bases lay in between. Based on the CDR3 plus reference TRBV5-5 and TRBJ2-7, the full variable domain is DAGVTQSPTHLIKTRGQQVTLRCSPISGHKSVSWYQQVLGQGPQFIFQYYEKEERGRGNFPDRFSARQFPNYSSELNVNALLLGDSALYLCASSLGQNLYEQYFGPGTRLTVT.

The genes are TRBV11-2 and TRBJ2-7, with 9 bases matching TRBD2. V lost 7 bases, J lost 6 bases, and 7 bases stayed unmatched. The CDR3 consists of 13 residues. CDR1 and CDR2 from the germline V gene are SGHAT and FQNNGV. CDR3 sequence (DNA): TGTGCCAGCAAGGGCGGGGGGGCCGGCGAGCAGTACTTC. It encodes CASKGGGAGEQYF.

This chain joins TRBV5-1 and TRBJ2-3; D is undetermined. The CDR3 covers 13 residues. With 3 bases removed from V and 0 bases from J, the gap between germline ends came to 5 bases. Germline lookup yields CDR1 SGHRS and CDR2 YFSETQ. The CDR3 spells CASSSQSTDTQYF. The CDR3 nucleotides read TGCGCCAGCAGCTCCCAGAGCACAGATACGCAGTATTTT.

This clone was recorded once. The chain is built from TRBV6-6 and TRBJ1-1, with D possibly matching TRBD1 (6 bases). This CDR3 comprises 12 residues. CDR1 MNHNY and CDR2 SVGAGI come from the germline V gene (reference sequence). Trimming took off 2 bases at V and 6 bases at J, with 7 bases between the two ends. In nucleotides, the CDR3 is TGTGCCAGCAGTTACCAGGGGTCTGAAGCTTTCTTT. As protein: CASSYQGSEAFF.